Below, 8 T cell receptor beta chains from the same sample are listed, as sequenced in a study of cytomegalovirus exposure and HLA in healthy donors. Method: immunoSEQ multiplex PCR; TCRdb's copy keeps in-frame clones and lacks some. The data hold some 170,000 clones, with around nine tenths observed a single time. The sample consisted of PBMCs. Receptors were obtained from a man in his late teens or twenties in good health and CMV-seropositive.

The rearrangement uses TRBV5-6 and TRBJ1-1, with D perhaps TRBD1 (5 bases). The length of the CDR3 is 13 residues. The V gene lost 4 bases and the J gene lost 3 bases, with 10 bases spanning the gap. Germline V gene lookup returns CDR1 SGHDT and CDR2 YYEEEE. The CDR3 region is CASSSGGYTEAFF. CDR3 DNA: TGTGCCAGCAGCAGCGGGGGGTACACTGAAGCTTTCTTT.

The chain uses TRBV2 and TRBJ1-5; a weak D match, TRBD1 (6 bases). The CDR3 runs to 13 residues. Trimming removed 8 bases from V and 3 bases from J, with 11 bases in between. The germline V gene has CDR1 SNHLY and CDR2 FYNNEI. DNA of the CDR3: TGTGCCAGCCAGGGGAGGGACAATCAGCCCCAGCATTTT. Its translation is CASQGRDNQPQHF. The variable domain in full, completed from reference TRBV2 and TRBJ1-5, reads EPEVTQTPSHQVTQMGQEVILRCVPISNHLYFYWYRQILGQKVEFLVSFYNNEISEKSEIFDDQFSVERPDGSNFTLKIRSTKLEDSAMYFCASQGRDNQPQHFGDGTRLSIL.

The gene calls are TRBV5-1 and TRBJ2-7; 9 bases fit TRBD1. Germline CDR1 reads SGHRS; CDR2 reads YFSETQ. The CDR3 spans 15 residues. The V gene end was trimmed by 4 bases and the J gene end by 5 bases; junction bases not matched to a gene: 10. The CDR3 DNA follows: TGCGCCAGCAGCCAGGAACAGGGGGCGTGGAACGAGCAGTACTTC. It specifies CASSQEQGAWNEQYF.

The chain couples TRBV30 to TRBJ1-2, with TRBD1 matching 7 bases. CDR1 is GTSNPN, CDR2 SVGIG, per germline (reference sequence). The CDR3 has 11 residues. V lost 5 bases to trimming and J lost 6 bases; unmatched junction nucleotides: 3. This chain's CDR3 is CAWSTGDGYTF. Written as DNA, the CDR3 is TGTGCCTGGTCCACAGGGGATGGCTACACCTTC.

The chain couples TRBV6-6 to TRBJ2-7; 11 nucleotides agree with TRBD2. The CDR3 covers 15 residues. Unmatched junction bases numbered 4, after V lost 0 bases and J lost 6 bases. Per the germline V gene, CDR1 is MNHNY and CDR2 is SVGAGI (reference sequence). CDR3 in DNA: TGTGCCAGCAGTTACTCTAGCGGGGGGGCTCTCGAGCAGTACTTC. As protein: CASSYSSGGALEQYF.

CDR3 DNA: TGTGCCAGCACCTGGGCCGTCGAAGTGGGTGAGCAGTTCTTC. Translated, it gives CASTWAVEVGEQFF. The V call is TRBV11-2, the J call TRBJ2-1; D remains ambiguous. Trimming cost V 7 bases and J 9 bases, with 19 bases left between them. The CDR3 is 14 amino acids. Germline V gene sequence: CDR1 SGHAT, CDR2 FQNNGV.

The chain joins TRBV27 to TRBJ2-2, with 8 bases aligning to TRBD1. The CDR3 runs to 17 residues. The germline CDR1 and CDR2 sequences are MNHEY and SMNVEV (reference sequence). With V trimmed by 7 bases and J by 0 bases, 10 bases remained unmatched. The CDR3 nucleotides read TGTGCCAGCACCTCGACAGGGGTCAAACCGAACACCGGGGAGCTGTTTTTT. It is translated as CASTSTGVKPNTGELFF.

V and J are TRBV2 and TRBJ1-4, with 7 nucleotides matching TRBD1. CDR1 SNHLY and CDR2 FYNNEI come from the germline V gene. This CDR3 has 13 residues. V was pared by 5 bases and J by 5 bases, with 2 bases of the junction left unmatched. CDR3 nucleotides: TGTGCCAGCAGTTCACAGGGGAATGAAAAACTGTTTTTT. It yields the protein CASSSQGNEKLFF.